The 31 T cell receptor beta chains given below trace back to one sample, sequenced in a study of cytomegalovirus exposure and HLA in healthy donors. PCR amplification relied on 60 Vbeta primers (plus 13 Jbeta primers). Sequencing was performed with immunoSEQ multiplex PCR; in TCRdb, only in-frame clones are kept and a portion is missing. The table has about 170,000 clones, approximately 80% seen once; the top ten hold around 4.3%. The specimen was PBMCs. The receptor source for this set is a woman aged 45-65 years in good health and CMV-seropositive.

This clone has more than one count but fewer than ten. The chain links TRBV7-2 to TRBJ1-5, with a tentative D call TRBD1 (6 bases). In germline, CDR1 is SGHTA, CDR2 FQGNSA. The length of the CDR3 is 16 residues. Trimming pared 6 bases from V and 4 bases from J, leaving 19 bases between. The CDR3: CASSPLGAGANQPQHF. As DNA, the CDR3 is TGTGCCAGCAGTCCCTTGGGGGCAGGAGCGAATCAGCCCCAGCATTTT.

CDR3 nucleotides: TGTGCCTGGAGTGCCGGGAGCATGAACACTGAAGCTTTCTTT. Protein: CAWSAGSMNTEAFF. The chain links TRBV30 to TRBJ1-1; no clear D gene. Trimming left V 1 base short and J 0 bases short, with 9 bases between. CDR3 length equals 14 residues. Germline assignment: CDR1 GTSNPN and CDR2 SVGIG (reference sequence). The variable domain in full, completed from reference TRBV30 and TRBJ1-1, reads SQTIHQWPATLVQPVGSPLSLECTVEGTSNPNLYWYRQAAGRGLQLLFYSVGIGQISSEVPQNLSASRPQDRQFILSSKKLLLSDSGFYLCAWSAGSMNTEAFFGQGTRLTVV.

V is TRBV6-5 and J is TRBJ1-1; 7 bases match TRBD1. The CDR3 has 13 amino acids. Germline trimming cut 5 bases from V and 5 bases from J; bases unmatched to any gene: 5. Germline CDR1 is MNHEY and CDR2 is SVGAGI. CDR3 loop: CASSVTGETEAFF. Here the CDR3 DNA reads TGTGCCAGCAGTGTAACAGGGGAGACTGAAGCTTTCTTT.

Here the CDR3 reads CASSSGQGNTEAFF. Written as DNA, the CDR3 is TGTGCCAGCAGCTCCGGACAGGGTAACACTGAAGCTTTCTTT. The chain has TRBV7-6 and TRBJ1-1, with 8 positions matching TRBD1. This CDR3 is 14 amino acids long. The junction had 3 bases not matched to a gene; V was cut back by 4 bases and J by 2 bases. Germline CDR1 SGHVS, CDR2 FNYEAQ.

The J gene is TRBJ2-5, the V gene TRBV7-6; D remains ambiguous. The DNA end lines up better with TRBJ2-7; the J call may be wrong. Germline CDR1 is SGHVS and CDR2 is FNYEAQ. The CDR3 is 13 amino acids. In nucleotides, the CDR3 is TGTGCCAGCAGCTTGAGGCAGAACTACGAGCAGTACTTC. It codes for CASSLRQNYEQYF.

The chain combines TRBV29-1 with TRBJ2-1, with 8 nucleotides matching TRBD2. Per the germline V gene, CDR1 is SQVTM and CDR2 is ANQGSEA. Losses at the gene ends were 8 bases for V and 5 bases for J; bases not matched to a gene: 17. CDR3 length equals 16 residues. The CDR3 reads CSFRDTGTRVHNEQFF. As DNA, the CDR3 is TGCAGCTTCAGGGATACCGGGACTAGAGTACACAATGAGCAGTTCTTC.

The rearrangement joins TRBV4-3 to TRBJ1-4; D might be TRBD1 (6 bases). The germline V and J ends were trimmed by 1 base and 8 bases, with 23 bases remaining between them. Germline lookup yields CDR1 LGHNA and CDR2 YSLEER. The CDR3 sequence is 18 residues long. The DNA for the CDR3 is TGCGCCAGCAGCCAAGCCCTCGGGGGGCGGCAGGGGAAGGAAAAACTGTTTTTT. Translating it yields CASSQALGGRQGKEKLFF.

The chain links TRBV28 to TRBJ1-1; no clear D gene. In germline, CDR1 is MDHEN, CDR2 SYDVKM. The CDR3 totals 15 residues. V was trimmed by 9 bases and J by 10 bases, leaving 27 bases between them. CDR3 sequence: CASTPAWQARGRAFF. For the CDR3, the DNA is TGTGCCAGTACCCCGGCCTGGCAGGCCCGCGGGCGAGCTTTCTTT.

CDR3 sequence (DNA): TGTGCCATCAGGATGGGGACAGGGGATCAGTACGAGCAGTACTTC. It translates to CAIRMGTGDQYEQYF. The chain has TRBV10-3 and TRBJ2-7, with 10 bases aligning to TRBD1. V was pared by 6 bases and J by 4 bases, with 9 bases of the junction left unmatched. CDR3 length equals 15 residues. Germline V gene data show CDR1 as ENHRY and CDR2 as SYGVKD.

The chain recombines TRBV29-1 with TRBJ2-3, with 14 bases fitting TRBD2. This CDR3 has 13 amino acids. Trimming cost V 6 bases and J 4 bases; bases outside gene matches: 0. Germline V gene sequence: CDR1 SQVTM, CDR2 ANQGSEA. CDR3 loop: CSVGLAGADTQYF. The CDR3 nucleotides are TGCAGCGTGGGACTAGCGGGGGCAGATACGCAGTATTTT.

This chain joins TRBV5-1 and TRBJ2-7, with D tentatively TRBD2 (6 bases). The CDR3 contains 16 residues. Germline assignment: CDR1 SGHRS and CDR2 YFSETQ. V lost 7 bases, J lost 7 bases, and 27 bases lay in between. The CDR3 DNA reads TGCGCCAGCTCTAGTTACGACCTTACGCGGGAAAATGAGCAGTACTTC. Translated, it gives CASSSYDLTRENEQYF. Drawing the rest from reference TRBV5-1 and TRBJ2-7, the complete variable domain is KAGVTQTPRYLIKTRGQQVTLSCSPISGHRSVSWYQQTPGQGLQFLFEYFSETQRNKGNFPGRFSGRQFSNSRSEMNVSTLELGDSALYLCASSSYDLTRENEQYFGPGTRLTVT.

This clone was observed a handful of times. J is TRBJ2-1 and V is TRBV7-2; 11 nucleotides match TRBD1. CDR3 length: 15 amino acids. The germline gives CDR1 SGHTA, CDR2 FQGNSA. V shed 5 bases, J shed 6 bases, and the junction held 6 bases outside the gene matches. The CDR3 nucleotides are TGTGCCAGCAGCACAGGGACAGGGGGAAGCAATGAGCAGTTCTTC. This gives the protein CASSTGTGGSNEQFF.

The chain carries TRBV14 and TRBJ1-5; D possibly corresponds to TRBD1 (5 bases). Trimming pared 0 bases from V and 6 bases from J, leaving 9 bases between. CDR3 size: 14 residues. The germline V gene encodes CDR1 SGHDN and CDR2 FVKESK. CDR3 in DNA: TGTGCCAGCAGCCAAGAGGGGGGAGGTCAGCCCCAGCATTTT. Its translation: CASSQEGGGQPQHF.

This clone was detected only once. V usage is TRBV9 and J usage is TRBJ1-2; TRBD1 aligns across 9 bases. The V gene's germline CDR1 is SGDLS and CDR2 YYNGEE. V shed 2 bases and J 8 bases; nucleotides not matched to a gene: 7. The CDR3 is made up of 14 amino acids. The CDR3 sequence: CASSVGTGLDGYTF. CDR3 DNA sequence: TGTGCCAGCAGCGTCGGGACAGGGCTCGACGGCTACACCTTC.

This chain uses TRBV2 with TRBJ2-6, with 13 bases fitting TRBD2. V shed 6 bases and J 2 bases; nucleotides not matched to a gene: 10. The CDR3 length is 19 residues. Germline CDR1 SNHLY, CDR2 FYNNEI. Here the CDR3 reads CASSIIMGLAGTGANVLTF. DNA of the CDR3: TGTGCCAGCAGCATAATTATGGGACTAGCGGGGACTGGGGCCAACGTCCTGACTTTC.

The chain is built from TRBV20-1 and TRBJ2-1; no clear D gene. This CDR3 has 10 residues. Germline V gene sequence: CDR1 DFQATT, CDR2 SNEGSKA (reference sequence). The CDR3 here is CSCSYNEQFF. Written as DNA, the CDR3 is TGCTCATGCTCCTACAATGAGCAGTTCTTC.

This chain links TRBV19 with TRBJ2-5, with 9 positions matching TRBD1. The CDR3 spans 15 residues. In germline, CDR1 is LNHDA, CDR2 SQIVND (reference sequence). With 4 bases clipped from V and 6 bases from J, the junction kept 9 bases outside the gene matches. The CDR3 DNA reads TGTGCCAGTAGTACCCGGGACAGGGCCTTGCAGACCCAGTACTTC. Amino acid sequence: CASSTRDRALQTQYF.

The chain has TRBV19 and TRBJ1-5; D call uncertain. The CDR3 sequence is 14 residues long. V lost 4 bases and J lost 2, with 9 bases in between. Looked up from germline, CDR1 is LNHDA and CDR2 is SQIVND (reference sequence). The DNA for the CDR3 is TGTGCCAGTAGTACGAGTGGAGGCAATCAGCCCCAGCATTTT. Translated, it gives CASSTSGGNQPQHF.

The chain joins TRBV7-2 to TRBJ2-1; 9 bases agree with TRBD2. The trim removed 4 bases at V and 6 bases at J, leaving 13 bases unmatched. Looked up from germline, CDR1 is SGHTA and CDR2 is FQGNSA. CDR3 length: 17 residues. The CDR3 DNA sequence: TGTGCCAGCAGCTCCCGAGCGGGGGGAGTATTTGGCAATGAGCAGTTCTTC. As protein: CASSSRAGGVFGNEQFF.

The chain combines TRBV19 with TRBJ2-1; 12 bases agree with TRBD1. The germline CDR1 and CDR2 sequences are LNHDA and SQIVND (reference sequence). The CDR3 covers 13 residues. J gave up 15 bases and V 0 bases, and 3 bases lay outside the gene matches. The CDR3 loop reads CASSIDRDRGLFF. Here the CDR3 DNA reads TGTGCCAGTAGTATAGATCGGGACAGGGGGCTGTTCTTC.

The gene calls are TRBV7-2 and TRBJ2-7; TRBD2 agrees at 12 bases. This CDR3 comprises 16 residues. Per germline, CDR1 SGHTA and CDR2 FQGNSA. J lost 1 base, V lost 7 bases, and 8 bases had no gene match. Here the CDR3 DNA reads TGTGCCAGCACCGAGAGGACTAGCGGGGTTTCCTACGAGCAGTACTTC. It is translated as CASTERTSGVSYEQYF.

The chain recombines TRBV2 with TRBJ2-7; TRBD2 aligns across 8 bases. The DNA matches TRBJ2-5 better at its end, which makes the J call doubtful. The CDR3 consists of 14 residues. Germline-derived CDR1 and CDR2 are SNHLY and FYNNEI. As DNA, the CDR3 is TGTGCCAGCAGTTGGCGGGGGGTTCAAGAGACCCAGTACTTC. The encoded protein is CASSWRGVQETQYF.

V usage is TRBV9 and J usage is TRBJ1-1; possibly TRBD1 for D (5 bases). The CDR3 spans 15 residues. The germline V gene has CDR1 SGDLS and CDR2 YYNGEE. V lost 0 bases to trimming and J lost 3 bases, with 12 bases between them. For the CDR3, the DNA is TGTGCCAGCAGCGTAGTGAGCCCGGGGGACACTGAAGCTTTCTTT. This sequence encodes CASSVVSPGDTEAFF.

The chain is built from TRBV5-1 and TRBJ2-7; D gene uncertain. The length of the CDR3 is 13 residues. The germline V gene encodes CDR1 SGHRS and CDR2 YFSETQ. Trimming took 2 bases from V and 3 from J, leaving 9 bases between them. The CDR3 reads CASSLSPVYEQYF. Written as DNA, the CDR3 is TGCGCCAGCAGCTTATCCCCGGTCTACGAGCAGTACTTC.

In its sample, this clone was seen once. The rearrangement uses TRBV4-1 and TRBJ2-7; weak D call: TRBD2 (6 bases). V lost 1 base and J 6 bases, leaving 13 bases between the germline ends. This CDR3 is 14 amino acids long. The V gene's germline CDR1 is MGHRA and CDR2 YSYEKL. The CDR3 region is CASSQAGVLVEQYF. The CDR3 coding sequence is TGCGCCAGCAGCCAAGCGGGGGTTTTGGTCGAGCAGTACTTC.

The rearrangement uses TRBV5-1 and TRBJ2-1; 8 positions match TRBD1. The germline CDR1 and CDR2 sequences are SGHRS and YFSETQ. V shed 1 base and J 9 bases; nucleotides not matched to a gene: 9. The CDR3 has 15 residues. CDR3 protein: CASSLTLETGAEQFF. For the CDR3, the DNA is TGCGCCAGCAGCTTGACTTTGGAGACAGGGGCTGAGCAGTTCTTC.

This chain connects TRBV7-3 to TRBJ2-3; D is unresolved. The CDR3 sequence is 14 residues long. With 5 bases removed from V and 4 bases from J, the gap between germline ends came to 13 bases. Germline V CDR1 and CDR2: SGHTA, FQGTGA. The chain's CDR3 is CASSDRQVADTQYF. The CDR3 DNA reads as TGTGCCAGCAGCGATCGGCAGGTGGCAGATACGCAGTATTTT. The full variable domain, with the rest looked up from reference TRBV7-3 and TRBJ2-3, is GAGVSQTPSNKVTEKGKYVELRCDPISGHTALYWYRQSLGQGPEFLIYFQGTGAADDSGLPNDRFFAVRPEGSVSTLKIQRTERGDSAVYLCASSDRQVADTQYFGPGTRLTVL.

The chain carries TRBV27 and TRBJ1-1; TRBD1 agrees at 11 bases. Germline CDR1 reads MNHEY; CDR2 reads SMNVEV (reference sequence). The CDR3 extends over 15 amino acids. Trimming cost V 5 bases and J 6 bases; bases outside gene matches: 8. The CDR3 sequence is CASSTPGQGVSEAFF. In nucleotides, the CDR3 is TGTGCCAGCAGTACCCCGGGACAGGGGGTCTCTGAAGCTTTCTTT.

There are a few counts of this clone. The J gene is TRBJ2-5, the V gene TRBV7-2; no reliable D call. Trimming took off 4 bases at V and 5 bases at J, with 5 bases between the two ends. Per the germline V gene, CDR1 is SGHTA and CDR2 is FQGNSA. This CDR3 comprises 11 residues. This CDR3 is CASSYWETQYF. CDR3 coding DNA: TGTGCCAGCAGCTACTGGGAGACCCAGTACTTC.

The V and J genes are TRBV6-5 and TRBJ1-1; possible D gene TRBD1, 5 bases. CDR3 length: 13 residues. Germline CDR1 reads MNHEY; CDR2 reads SVGAGI. The germline V and J ends were trimmed by 2 bases and 5 bases, with 9 bases remaining between them. Here the CDR3 DNA reads TGTGCCAGCAGTTACGGGGCTAGGACTGAAGCTTTCTTT. This translates into CASSYGARTEAFF.

This clone was observed once. The chain combines TRBV19 with TRBJ1-2, with 8 bases lining up with TRBD1. The junction had 4 bases not matched to a gene; V was cut back by 4 bases and J by 3 bases. Germline CDR1 is LNHDA and CDR2 is SQIVND (reference sequence). CDR3 size: 14 residues. The CDR3 region is CASSTPGQDYGYTF. CDR3 sequence (DNA): TGTGCCAGTAGTACCCCGGGACAGGACTATGGCTACACCTTC.